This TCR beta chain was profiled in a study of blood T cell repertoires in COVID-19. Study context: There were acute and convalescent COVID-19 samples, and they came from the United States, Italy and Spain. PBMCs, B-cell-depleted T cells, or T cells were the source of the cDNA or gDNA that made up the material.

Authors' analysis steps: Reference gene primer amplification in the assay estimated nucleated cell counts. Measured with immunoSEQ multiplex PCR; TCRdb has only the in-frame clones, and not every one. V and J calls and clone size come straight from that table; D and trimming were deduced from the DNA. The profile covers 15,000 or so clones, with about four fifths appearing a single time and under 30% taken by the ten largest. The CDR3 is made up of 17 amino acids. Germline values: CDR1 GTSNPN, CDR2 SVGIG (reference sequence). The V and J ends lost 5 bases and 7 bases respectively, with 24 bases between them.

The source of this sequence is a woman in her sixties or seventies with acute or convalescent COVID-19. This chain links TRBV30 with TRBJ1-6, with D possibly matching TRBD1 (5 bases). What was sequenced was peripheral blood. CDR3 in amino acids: CAWGIGHTDLWNSPLHF. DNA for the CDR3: TGTGCCTGGGGTATCGGACACACGGACCTATGGAATTCACCCCTCCACTTT. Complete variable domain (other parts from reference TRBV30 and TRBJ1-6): SQTIHQWPATLVQPVGSPLSLECTVEGTSNPNLYWYRQAAGRGLQLLFYSVGIGQISSEVPQNLSASRPQDRQFILSSKKLLLSDSGFYLCAWGIGHTDLWNSPLHFGNGTRLTVT.